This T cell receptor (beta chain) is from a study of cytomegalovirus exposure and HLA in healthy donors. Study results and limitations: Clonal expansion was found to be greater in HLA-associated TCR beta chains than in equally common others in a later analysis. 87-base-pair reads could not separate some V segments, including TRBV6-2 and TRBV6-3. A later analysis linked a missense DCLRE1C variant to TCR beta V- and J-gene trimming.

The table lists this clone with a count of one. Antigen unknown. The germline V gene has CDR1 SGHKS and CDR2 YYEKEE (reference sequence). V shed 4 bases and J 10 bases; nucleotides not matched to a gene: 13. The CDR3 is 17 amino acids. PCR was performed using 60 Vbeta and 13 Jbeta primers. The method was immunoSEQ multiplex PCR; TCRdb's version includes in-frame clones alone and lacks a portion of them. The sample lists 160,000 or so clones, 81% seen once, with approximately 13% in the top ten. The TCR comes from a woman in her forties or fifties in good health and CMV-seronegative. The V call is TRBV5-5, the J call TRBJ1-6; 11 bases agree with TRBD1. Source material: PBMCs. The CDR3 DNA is TGTGCCAGCAGCCCGGGACAGGGGGACCTGGGGGGCTCACCCCTCCACTTT. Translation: CASSPGQGDLGGSPLHF.